This T cell receptor (beta chain) originates from a study of cytomegalovirus exposure and HLA in healthy donors. Study conclusions and caveats: Among the CMV-associated chains, three were confirmed in vitro as specific for CMV antigens. Fewer than 200 TCR beta chains were listed as cytomegalovirus-associated. Beyond CMV serostatus, there was no information to go on about immune exposure.

Germline CDR1 is MNHEY and CDR2 is SVGAGI. V lost 0 bases to trimming and J lost 2 bases, with 8 bases between them. The CDR3 totals 14 residues. With 60 Vbeta and 13 Jbeta primers, the PCR was carried out. Data came from immunoSEQ multiplex PCR; TCRdb stores just in-frame clones and leaves some out. This sample has tens of thousands of clones, with around 82% found just once. About this clone itself: Its cognate antigen is unknown.

The sequence came from a male donor in good health and CMV-seronegative. The sequenced material came from PBMCs. V is TRBV6-5 and J is TRBJ2-7; a possible D gene is TRBD1 (5 bases). Here the CDR3 DNA reads TGTGCCAGCAGTTACTCACAGGAAACCTACGAGCAGTACTTC. Translated, it gives CASSYSQETYEQYF.